The 23 T cell receptor beta chains below all came from one sample that was sequenced in a study of CD8+CD57+ T cells in acquired aplastic anemia. Sequenced patients had shown CD8+CD57+ cell expansion by flow cytometry. Using genomic DNA as the template, TCR beta VDJ and CDR3 profiling was carried out. TCRdb called the reads again in MiXCR, with one record for every CDR3 protein. Of some 150,000 distinct CDR3 sequences in the sample, approximately 52% were seen once. The specimen sequenced was sorted CD4+, CD8+, or CD8+CD57+ T cells (not recorded which) from PBMCs. The receptors originated from a human donor with aplastic anemia.

The genes are TRBV6-5 and TRBJ2-7; D may match TRBD1 or TRBD2 (5 bases each). V lost 0 bases and J 6 bases, leaving 12 bases between the germline ends. This CDR3 is built from 14 residues. Germline V lookup: CDR1 MNHEY, CDR2 SVGAGI. The CDR3 sequence is CASSYSRGAGEQYF. As DNA, the CDR3 is TGTGCCAGCAGTTACTCGCGAGGGGCTGGCGAGCAGTACTTC.

This clonotype was recorded at least ten times. The genes are TRBV7-6 and TRBJ2-7; no definite D call. The CDR3 is 13 amino acids. CDR1 is SGHVS, CDR2 FNYEAQ, per germline. Trimming took off 4 bases at V and 6 bases at J, with 13 bases between the two ends. The CDR3 protein is CASSYGRLGEQYF. The CDR3 bases are TGTGCCAGCAGCTACGGTCGATTAGGCGAGCAGTACTTC.

The V call is TRBV7-3, the J call TRBJ1-5, with D tentatively TRBD1 (6 bases). The length of the CDR3 is 16 residues. Germline CDR1 and CDR2: SGHTA and FQGTGA. V gave up 3 bases and J gave up 2 bases, with 14 bases separating them. CDR3 DNA sequence: TGTGCCAGCAGCTTTTTCAGGGGAGGAGGCAATCAGCCCCAGCATTTT. It codes for CASSFFRGGGNQPQHF.

This chain connects TRBV20-1 to TRBJ1-4; D remains unclear. The CDR3 is 16 residues long. Looked up from germline, CDR1 is DFQATT and CDR2 is SNEGSKA (reference sequence). The V end was cut by 0 bases, the J end by 0 bases, with 11 bases between. The CDR3 DNA is TGCAGTGCTAGAGATTTGGGCAGTGCAACTAATGAAAAACTGTTTTTT. Amino acid sequence: CSARDLGSATNEKLFF.

V is TRBV11-2 and J is TRBJ2-7; the match to TRBD2 covers 13 bases. CDR1 and CDR2 (germline): SGHAT, FQNNGV. V gave up 5 bases and J gave up 0 bases; unmatched junction bases: 7. This CDR3 comprises 17 residues. CDR3 residues: CASSRTSGGSDSYEQYF. In DNA, the CDR3 is TGTGCCAGCAGCAGGACTAGCGGGGGCTCTGACTCCTACGAGCAGTACTTC.

The V gene is TRBV12-5, the J gene TRBJ2-4; 8 bases agree with TRBD1. J lost 10 bases, V lost 4 bases, and 6 bases had no gene match. Germline CDR1 is LGHNT and CDR2 is FRNRAP. The CDR3 sequence is 13 residues long. CDR3 bases: TGTGCTAGTGGTTCGGGGACAGGTTCAATTCAGTACTTC. It codes for CASGSGTGSIQYF.

A remark on this clonotype: The junction departs from germline at one end; a sequencing error may be responsible. This chain connects TRBV13 to TRBJ2-7, with D uncertain. The CDR3 is 13 residues long. Germline V gene lookup returns CDR1 PRHDT and CDR2 FYEKMQ (reference sequence). CDR3 coding DNA: TGTGCCAGCAGCTTAGGCTCATCCTCCGAGCGGTACTTC. The encoded protein is CASSLGSSSERYF.

The chain combines TRBV9 with TRBJ2-7, with a weak D call TRBD2 (7 bases). The CDR3 has 14 amino acids. V gave up 2 bases and J gave up 3 bases, with 12 bases separating them. Germline-derived CDR1 and CDR2 are SGDLS and YYNGEE. CDR3 region: CASSVGGADYEQYF. CDR3 bases: TGTGCCAGCAGCGTGGGGGGGGCGGACTACGAGCAGTACTTC.

This clonotype was seen a handful of times. This chain uses TRBV7-2 with TRBJ1-6; D is unclear. Trimming removed 4 bases at V and 7 bases at J, with 8 bases between. The CDR3 runs 13 residues. Germline CDR1 is SGHTA and CDR2 is FQGNSA. The CDR3 region is CASSSNANSPLHF. The CDR3 DNA reads TGTGCCAGCAGCTCAAACGCAAATTCACCCCTCCACTTT. Drawing the rest from reference TRBV7-2 and TRBJ1-6, the complete variable domain is GAGVSQSPSNKVTEKGKDVELRCDPISGHTALYWYRQSLGQGLEFLIYFQGNSAPDKSGLPSDRFSAERTGGSVSTLTIQRTQQEDSAVYLCASSSNANSPLHFGNGTRLTVT.

This chain links TRBV20-1 with TRBJ2-1; D is possibly TRBD1 (5 bases). Between the trimmed V and J ends, which lost 1 base and 6 bases, there was a span of 16 bases. CDR1 is DFQATT, CDR2 SNEGSKA, per germline (reference sequence). The CDR3 covers 15 residues. This CDR3 is CSARGGRTNRNEQFF. Written as DNA, the CDR3 is TGCAGTGCTAGAGGGGGCCGAACTAATCGCAATGAGCAGTTCTTC.

The CDR3 nucleotides read TGTGCCAGCAGCTTAGCGAGAGGGGGCCGCAATTCACCCCTCCACTTT. Its translation: CASSLARGGRNSPLHF. V usage is TRBV7-8 and J usage is TRBJ1-6; 7 bases align to TRBD1. With V trimmed by 0 bases and J by 7 bases, 6 bases remained unmatched. Germline V gene lookup returns CDR1 SGHVS and CDR2 FQNEAQ. This CDR3 spans 16 amino acids.

This clonotype was observed many times. The V and J genes are TRBV6-5 and TRBJ2-2; D is tentatively TRBD1 or TRBD2 (5 bases each). V dropped 0 bases and J dropped 4 bases, with 6 bases sitting between them. Germline CDR1 and CDR2: MNHEY and SVGAGI. The CDR3 sequence is 14 residues long. The CDR3, as DNA: TGTGCCAGCAGTTACTCAGGGACCACCGGGGAGCTGTTTTTT. It codes for CASSYSGTTGELFF.

As to this clonotype: Its ends do not fully match the called genes, so a read error is possible. This chain links TRBV2 with TRBJ1-4, with no clear D. Germline loops: CDR1 SNHLY, CDR2 FYNNEI. This CDR3 region has 14 residues. The CDR3 region has the DNA TGTGCCAGCAGTGTTGGGCCAGCTAATGAAAAACTGCTTTTT. Translating gives CASSVGPANEKLLF.

Only one count was recorded for this clonotype. The chain links TRBV2 to TRBJ2-1; 16 nucleotides align to TRBD2. This CDR3 comprises 20 residues. Per the germline V gene, CDR1 is SNHLY and CDR2 is FYNNEI. V shed 4 bases and J 6 bases; nucleotides not matched to a gene: 15. CDR3 loop: CASSVQITPGLAGGRNEQFF. In DNA form, the CDR3 reads TGTGCCAGCAGTGTCCAGATTACCCCGGGACTAGCGGGGGGGCGCAATGAGCAGTTCTTC.

CDR3 residues: CASASAERDSPLHF. CDR3 DNA: TGTGCCAGCGCCTCGGCAGAGAGAGATTCACCCCTCCACTTT. The rearrangement uses TRBV25-1 and TRBJ1-6; D not certain. Trimming took off 8 bases at V and 8 bases at J, with 16 bases between the two ends. The CDR3 sequence is 14 residues long. Germline V gene sequence: CDR1 MGHDK, CDR2 SYGVNS.

This clonotype occurred many times. V and J are TRBV27 and TRBJ2-7; D remains ambiguous. Germline V gives CDR1 MNHEY, CDR2 SMNVEV (reference sequence). Trimming took 5 bases from V and 6 from J, leaving 11 bases between them. The CDR3 is made up of 12 amino acids. The CDR3 DNA sequence: TGTGCCAGCAGTCCCCTAGGAGCCGAGCAGTACTTC. Encoded protein: CASSPLGAEQYF.

This clonotype was recorded at least ten times. This chain connects TRBV5-4 to TRBJ1-4; possibly TRBD1 for D (6 bases). Germline lookup yields CDR1 SGHNT and CDR2 YYREEE (reference sequence). The CDR3 is 14 residues long. V lost 2 bases to trimming and J lost 3 bases, with 8 bases between them. CDR3 nucleotide sequence: TGTGCCAGCAGCTTACAGGGAGCTAATGAAAAACTGTTTTTT. Translated, it gives CASSLQGANEKLFF.

This clonotype was counted many times. V and J are TRBV2 and TRBJ2-7; D unresolved. V was shortened by 4 bases and J by 4 bases, with 8 bases between the two germline ends. Germline lookup yields CDR1 SNHLY and CDR2 FYNNEI. The CDR3 loop spans 12 amino acids. CDR3 sequence (DNA): TGTGCCAGCAGTGTGCCTAAATACGAGCAGTACTTC. Its protein is CASSVPKYEQYF.

There are many counts of this clonotype. The J gene is TRBJ1-1, the V gene TRBV7-9; no firm D call. Looked up from germline, CDR1 is SEHNR and CDR2 is FQNEAQ (reference sequence). Deletions cut 5 bases from V and 2 bases from J, with 15 bases between. The CDR3 sequence is 15 residues long. The CDR3: CASSERAATNTEAFF. The CDR3 DNA reads TGTGCCAGCAGCGAAAGGGCAGCCACTAACACTGAAGCTTTCTTT.

The chain links TRBV25-1 to TRBJ1-1, with 9 positions matching TRBD1. The length of the CDR3 is 15 residues. Germline-derived CDR1 and CDR2 are MGHDK and SYGVNS. V lost 5 bases and J lost 5; bases outside the gene matches: 9. In nucleotides, the CDR3 is TGTGCCAGCAGTCCCCTGGGACAGGGTGGGACTGAAGCTTTCTTT. This gives the protein CASSPLGQGGTEAFF.

This clonotype has a count of ten or more. V is TRBV10-3 and J is TRBJ2-2, with 13 bases that match TRBD2. In germline, CDR1 is ENHRY, CDR2 SYGVKD. V gave up 10 bases and J gave up 4 bases; unmatched junction bases: 12. The CDR3 sequence is 17 residues long. The CDR3, as DNA: TGTGCCACCTCAAGAGGGACTAGCGGGACCCCCACCGGGGAGCTGTTTTTT. Encoded protein: CATSRGTSGTPTGELFF.

This clonotype was detected once. Since a much larger clone is just one base distant, this may be a read error. The chain uses TRBV6-2 or TRBV6-3 and TRBJ2-3, with D perhaps given as TRBD1 or TRBD2 (5 bases each). CDR1 and CDR2 (germline): MNHEY, SVGEGT. CDR3 size: 15 residues. The CDR3 DNA reads TGTGCCAGCAGTTACGTGAGGGGTTCCACAGATATGCAGTATTTT. Protein: CASSYVRGSTDMQYF.

This clonotype has only one observation. CDR3 nucleotide sequence: TGTGCCACCAGTGACCGAATTCCGGGACAGAGTAATGAAAAACTGTTTTTT. Amino acid sequence: CATSDRIPGQSNEKLFF. The chain uses TRBV24-1 and TRBJ1-4, with TRBD1 identical over 7 bases. This CDR3 comprises 17 residues. After removal of 4 bases from V and 4 bases from J, the junction contained 11 bases not matched to a gene. Germline V gives CDR1 KGHDR, CDR2 SFDVKD.